The 19 T cell receptor beta chains listed next were all sequenced from one sample in a study of T cell repertoires in cytomegalovirus infection. TCRdb itself ran the reads through MiXCR, one entry per CDR3 protein. The data hold about 100,000 distinct CDR3 sequences, with approximately 15% observed a single time. Sequenced input: PBMCs. These receptors all come from a human donor in good health (CMV status not recorded). Some clones in this sample may be carry-over from other donors' samples.

This clonotype was counted between two and nine times. The J gene is TRBJ2-1, the V gene TRBV18; 14 bases match TRBD2. This CDR3 comprises 20 residues. V lost 3 bases, J lost 0 bases, and 10 bases stayed unmatched. From germline, CDR1 is KGHSH and CDR2 LQKENI. The CDR3 region is CASSPPGLAGETSSYNEQFF. CDR3 in DNA: TGTGCCAGCTCACCTCCGGGACTAGCGGGGGAGACGAGCTCCTACAATGAGCAGTTCTTC.

This clonotype was recorded many times. The rearrangement uses TRBV6-1 and TRBJ2-7, with D unclear. The germline V gene has CDR1 MNHNS and CDR2 SASEGT. V gave up 8 bases and J gave up 12 bases, with 11 bases separating them. This CDR3 comprises 9 residues. The CDR3 is CASGPLGYF. The CDR3 DNA is TGTGCCAGCGGACCCCTCGGGTACTTC.

In this sample, this clonotype turned up a few times. The rearrangement links TRBV7-2 to TRBJ2-7; D is unresolved. The germline gives CDR1 SGHTA, CDR2 FQGNSA. This CDR3 is built from 13 residues. The V end lost 5 bases, the J end lost 4 bases, and 12 bases lay between the germline ends. The CDR3 DNA reads as TGTGCCAGCAGCCCCCGAGCACTTTACGAGCAGTACTTC. Its translation: CASSPRALYEQYF.

Note on this clonotype: A much larger clone differs from this one at a single base, so this may be a read error. Likely a read error: the CDR3 ends without its conserved phenylalanine or tryptophan. J is TRBJ1-5 and V is TRBV6-2 or TRBV6-3; D not certain. This CDR3 contains 14 residues. Germline CDR1 and CDR2: MNHEY and SVGEGT. The V end lost 0 bases, the J end lost 7 bases, and 10 bases lay between the germline ends. The DNA for the CDR3 is TGTGCCAGCAGTTACTCCGGGGAACAACAGCCCCAGCATCTT. Amino acids: CASSYSGEQQPQHL.

The rearrangement links TRBV28 to TRBJ2-7; 8 bases agree with TRBD1. The CDR3 loop spans 15 amino acids. Looked up from germline, CDR1 is MDHEN and CDR2 is SYDVKM. V trimming: 7 bases; J trimming: 1 base; junction bases outside the gene matches: 9. The CDR3 sequence is CASTDSGTGSYEQYF. The CDR3, as DNA: TGTGCCAGCACCGATTCCGGGACAGGTTCCTACGAGCAGTACTTC.

Ten or more counts support this clonotype. The V and J genes are TRBV7-2 and TRBJ1-2; D possibly corresponds to TRBD1 (5 bases). Trimming took 5 bases from V and 2 from J, leaving 15 bases between them. CDR1 and CDR2 (germline): SGHTA, FQGNSA. The CDR3 has 15 amino acids. CDR3 sequence: CASSPDTGGNYGYTF. The CDR3 DNA sequence: TGTGCCAGCAGCCCTGACACCGGGGGGAACTATGGCTACACCTTC. Full variable domain (remainder filled in from reference TRBV7-2 and TRBJ1-2): GAGVSQSPSNKVTEKGKDVELRCDPISGHTALYWYRQSLGQGLEFLIYFQGNSAPDKSGLPSDRFSAERTGGSVSTLTIQRTQQEDSAVYLCASSPDTGGNYGYTFGSGTRLTVV.

The rearrangement uses TRBV20-1 and TRBJ2-5; tentative D call: TRBD2 (6 bases). Germline V gene sequence: CDR1 DFQATT, CDR2 SNEGSKA (reference sequence). V lost 4 bases and J 1 base, leaving 19 bases between the germline ends. The CDR3 is 16 residues long. The CDR3 spells CSATGLTGRLQETQYF. CDR3 in DNA: TGCAGTGCTACTGGACTAACCGGACGGCTCCAAGAGACCCAGTACTTC.

This clonotype was seen at least ten times. The V call is TRBV7-9, the J call TRBJ2-5, with 7 nucleotides matching TRBD2. This CDR3 is built from 13 residues. Germline trimming cut 5 bases from V and 4 bases from J; bases unmatched to any gene: 4. Germline assignment: CDR1 SEHNR and CDR2 FQNEAQ (reference sequence). The CDR3 bases are TGTGCCAGCAGCCAACTAGCGCCAGAGACCCAGTACTTC. Its protein is CASSQLAPETQYF.

This clonotype was recorded at least ten times. V and J are TRBV7-2 and TRBJ1-6, with D possibly matching TRBD1 (5 bases). V lost 5 bases and J 4 bases, leaving 12 bases between the germline ends. The CDR3 length is 15 residues. From germline, CDR1 is SGHTA and CDR2 FQGNSA. The DNA of the CDR3 is TGTGCCAGCAGCGATAGGGGCCTGTATAATTCACCCCTCCACTTT. Its protein product is CASSDRGLYNSPLHF.

The chain links TRBV5-1 to TRBJ1-1; D remains ambiguous. Germline loops: CDR1 SGHRS, CDR2 YFSETQ. Trimming shortened V by 4 bases and J by 4 bases, and 17 bases separated the two germline ends. The CDR3 sequence is 15 residues long. The CDR3 protein is CASSPKLTGGTEAFF. CDR3 nucleotides: TGCGCCAGCAGCCCTAAATTGACGGGAGGCACTGAAGCTTTCTTT.

The table lists this clonotype with many counts. The chain links TRBV7-9 to TRBJ2-7; no reliable D call. Germline assignment: CDR1 SEHNR and CDR2 FQNEAQ (reference sequence). There are 15 residues in the CDR3. The V and J ends lost 3 bases and 0 bases respectively, with 12 bases between them. DNA of the CDR3: TGTGCCAGCAGCTTTGAGGTTTGGGGCTCCTACGAGCAGTACTTC. Its translation: CASSFEVWGSYEQYF.

V gene TRBV10-3 combines with J gene TRBJ1-6; possibly TRBD1 for D (6 bases). CDR3 length: 14 residues. V lost 4 bases, J lost 9 bases, and 13 bases lay in between. CDR1 is ENHRY and CDR2 is SYGVKD in the germline V gene. The CDR3 nucleotides are TGTGCCATCAGTGGGCCAGGGGACGGTTCACCCCTCCACTTT. The encoded protein is CAISGPGDGSPLHF.

This clonotype was observed at least ten times. The CDR3 spells CASSFKSLVVGGVIEQYF. The CDR3 DNA reads TGTGCCAGCAGCTTCAAATCGCTGGTGGTGGGGGGGGTGATCGAGCAGTACTTC. The V and J genes are TRBV7-2 and TRBJ2-7; TRBD2 matches 7 bases. Trimming removed 3 bases from V and 6 bases from J; junction bases left unmatched: 20. The CDR3 has 18 amino acids. The V gene's germline CDR1 is SGHTA and CDR2 FQGNSA. The full variable domain, in which reference TRBV7-2 and TRBJ2-7 provide the parts outside the CDR3, is GAGVSQSPSNKVTEKGKDVELRCDPISGHTALYWYRQSLGQGLEFLIYFQGNSAPDKSGLPSDRFSAERTGGSVSTLTIQRTQQEDSAVYLCASSFKSLVVGGVIEQYFGPGTRLTVT.

The rearrangement joins TRBV9 to TRBJ2-2; tentatively, D is TRBD1 (6 bases). V lost 2 bases and J 7 bases, leaving 9 bases between the germline ends. The CDR3 totals 13 residues. Germline CDR1 and CDR2: SGDLS and YYNGEE. CDR3 sequence reads: CASSVSGVGELFF. The DNA for the CDR3 is TGTGCCAGCAGCGTTTCAGGGGTCGGGGAGCTGTTTTTT.

This clonotype was found a few times. V and J are TRBV20-1 and TRBJ2-7; 10 nucleotides agree with TRBD1. The CDR3 covers 14 residues. Germline trimming cut 3 bases from V and 3 bases from J; bases unmatched to any gene: 5. Looked up from germline, CDR1 is DFQATT and CDR2 is SNEGSKA (reference sequence). CDR3 in amino acids: CSASPRTGGYEQYF. The DNA for the CDR3 is TGCAGTGCTAGCCCCAGGACAGGGGGCTACGAGCAGTACTTC.

This clonotype has a count of ten or more. The chain carries TRBV7-8 and TRBJ2-6; weak D call: TRBD1 (6 bases). V lost 1 base and J 0 bases, leaving 13 bases between the germline ends. This CDR3 spans 18 amino acids. CDR1 and CDR2 (germline): SGHVS, FQNEAQ. The CDR3 sequence is CASSLGRGLYSGANVLTF. The CDR3 region has the DNA TGTGCCAGCAGCTTAGGCAGGGGCCTATACTCTGGGGCCAACGTCCTGACTTTC.

This clonotype was counted many times. V is TRBV29-1 and J is TRBJ1-1; D unresolved. Trimming removed 4 bases at V and 0 bases at J, with 9 bases between. The CDR3 totals 13 residues. Germline CDR1 and CDR2: SQVTM and ANQGSEA. In DNA, the CDR3 is TGCAGCGTTGGTGGCAGAATGAACACTGAAGCTTTCTTT. Amino acid sequence: CSVGGRMNTEAFF.

This clonotype was detected many times. The chain is built from TRBV12-3 or TRBV12-4 and TRBJ2-1; 12 positions agree with TRBD2. CDR3 length: 17 residues. J lost 7 bases, V lost 5 bases, and 12 bases had no gene match. Here the CDR3 reads CASSTRTSGALKNEQFF. DNA for the CDR3: TGTGCCAGCAGTACTCGGACTAGCGGGGCATTAAAAAATGAGCAGTTCTTC.

This clonotype was recorded a few times. The chain joins TRBV29-1 to TRBJ1-2; the match to TRBD1 covers 9 bases. Trimming removed 7 bases from V and 10 bases from J; junction bases left unmatched: 10. Germline assignment: CDR1 SQVTM and CDR2 ANQGSEA. The CDR3 runs 12 residues. This CDR3 reads CSAYRDRDFYTF. CDR3 DNA sequence: TGCAGCGCTTACCGGGACAGGGACTTCTACACCTTC.